This entry is about one T cell receptor beta chain. Its antigen target is currently unknown. No much larger clone exists at a distance of one base, and base qualities are not known. For TCR Vbeta sequencing, memory CD4+ T cells were sorted ex vivo from the peripheral blood of narcolepsy patients and healthy controls. These data belong to a study of T cells in narcolepsy (dated by TCRdb to 2017 to 2018). In the study overall: Patients with narcolepsy type 1 or type 2 (NT1, NT2) were enrolled in the study together with healthy control donors. The study used TCR Vbeta sequencing to track clonotypes in blood and CSF while looking for autoreactive T cells in narcolepsy patients that target self-antigens of hypocretin neurons (hypocretin, TRIB2).

Library preparation used the immunoSEQ multiplex PCR assay. TCRdb stores this immuneACCESS table with in-frame sequences only. Part of the clones is absent; in the studies checked, under half of the shortfall reflects unresolved V genes, and no reason is known for the rest. Counted in this sample were fewer than 40,000 clones; approximately 80% of them appeared once. Clones ranked in the top ten supply 2% to 2.5% of the sample. The CDR3 runs 19 amino acids, cysteine and phenylalanine included. CDR3 DNA only is kept here, 57 bases in frame from base 1. V is clipped by 3 bases and J by 2 bases, and the sequence between their germline boundaries is 26 bases long. Looking up the germline V gene (reference sequence) yields CDR1 GTSNPN and CDR2 SVGIG. Results and caveats for the whole study, not just this receptor: In plots comparing CSF and blood CD4+ T cell clonotypes from the same patient, HCRT-specific and TRIB2-specific autoreactive clonotypes were highlighted. Patients and controls had comparable numbers of sequenced blood memory CD4+ clonotypes, averaging about 37,000 and 33,000, respectively. Autoreactive clonotypes were reported to be detected serially in the blood of the same patients and of different patients, but not in the blood of healthy controls. Certain blood memory CD4+ repertoires from patients and controls had no sequences that matched autoreactive T cell clones.

The rearrangement combines TRBV30 with TRBJ1-5; a tentative D match to TRBD1 spans 6 bases. The clonotype originates from a human donor in good health. Input material: memory (CD45RA-) CD4+ T cells from blood. Reading the label with the study, this specimen's cell subset or site is: memory T cells sorted ex vivo from peripheral blood. In nucleotides, the sequence is TGTGCCTGGAGGAAAGACTCGGGACACAAAATGGGGGGCAATCAGCCCCAGCATTTT. Protein translation: CAWRKDSGHKMGGNQPQHF.